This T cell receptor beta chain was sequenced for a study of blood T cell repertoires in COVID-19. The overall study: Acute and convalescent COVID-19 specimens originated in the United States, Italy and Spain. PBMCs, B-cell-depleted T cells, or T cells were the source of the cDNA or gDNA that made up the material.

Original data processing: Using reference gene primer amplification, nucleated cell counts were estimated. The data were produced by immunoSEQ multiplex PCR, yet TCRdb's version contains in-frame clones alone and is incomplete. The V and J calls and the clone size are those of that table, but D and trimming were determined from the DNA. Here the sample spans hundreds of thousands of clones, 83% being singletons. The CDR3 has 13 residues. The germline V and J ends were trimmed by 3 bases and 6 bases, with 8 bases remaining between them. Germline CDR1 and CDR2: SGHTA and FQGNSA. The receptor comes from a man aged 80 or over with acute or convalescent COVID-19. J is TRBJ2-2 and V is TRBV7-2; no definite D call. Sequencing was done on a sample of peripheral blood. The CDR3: CASSFSAAGELFF. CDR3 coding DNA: TGTGCCAGCAGCTTTAGTGCCGCCGGGGAGCTGTTTTTT.